Below, 8 T cell receptor beta chains from the same sample are listed, as sequenced in a study of T-cell reconstitution after alpha-beta-depleted transplantation in children. It was with unique molecular identifiers that the TCRbeta library was prepared. TCRdb passed the PCR reads through MiXCR, listing each CDR3 protein once. The sample records under 150,000 distinct CDR3 sequences, more than 9.5% being singletons. The material was PBMCs, mostly from graft donor cells, obtained 180 days after TCRalphabeta/CD19-depleted stem cell transplant. These receptors all stem from a girl under three years old who had a stem cell transplant for combined immunodeficiency, so the T cells may come from the graft donor.

The rearrangement links TRBV20-1 to TRBJ2-5; perhaps TRBD1 as D (5 bases). The CDR3 totals 13 residues. The V end lost 3 bases, the J end lost 2 bases, and 10 bases lay between the germline ends. Germline CDR1 is DFQATT and CDR2 is SNEGSKA (reference sequence). CDR3 DNA sequence: TGCAGTGCTAGCGCAGGGCCACAAGAGACCCAGTACTTC. Amino acid sequence: CSASAGPQETQYF.

The chain couples TRBV7-6 to TRBJ2-5; 7 bases line up with TRBD1. CDR1 SGHVS and CDR2 FNYEAQ come from the germline V gene. Trimming cost V 5 bases and J 3 bases; bases outside gene matches: 3. This CDR3 region has 13 residues. CDR3 sequence reads: CASSVDREETQYF. The CDR3 DNA reads as TGTGCCAGCAGCGTTGACAGGGAAGAGACCCAGTACTTC. Together with reference TRBV7-6 and TRBJ2-5, the CDR3 gives the full variable domain: GAGVSQSPRYKVTKRGQDVALRCDPISGHVSLYWYRQALGQGPEFLTYFNYEAQQDKSGLPNDRFSAERPEGSISTLTIQRTEQRDSAMYRCASSVDREETQYFGPGTRLLVL.

This sequence joins TRBV25-1 and TRBJ2-1; 11 bases map to TRBD2. There are 16 residues in the CDR3. Trimming removed 0 bases from V and 8 bases from J; junction bases left unmatched: 6. Germline CDR1 reads MGHDK; CDR2 reads SYGVNS. CDR3 DNA: TGTGCCAGCAGTGAATATCGACTAGCGGGAATCGATGAGCAGTTCTTC. Translation gives CASSEYRLAGIDEQFF. The whole variable domain, filled in from reference TRBV25-1 and TRBJ2-1, reads EADIYQTPRYLVIGTGKKITLECSQTMGHDKMYWYQQDPGMELHLIHYSYGVNSTEKGDLSSESTVSRIRTEHFPLTLESARPSHTSQYLCASSEYRLAGIDEQFFGPGTRLTVL.

This clonotype was found a few times. The chain employs TRBV5-1 and TRBJ2-7, with 13 bases that match TRBD2. The germline gives CDR1 SGHRS, CDR2 YFSETQ. The CDR3 runs to 16 residues. With V trimmed by 0 bases and J by 3 bases, 3 bases remained unmatched. The CDR3 coding sequence is TGCGCCAGCAGCTTGGCCGGACTAGCGGGGGTCTACGAGCAGTACTTC. Amino acid sequence: CASSLAGLAGVYEQYF.

The CDR3 nucleotides read TGCATTGCCCGGCGAGGATACGAGCAGTACTTC. This sequence encodes CIARRGYEQYF. V usage is TRBV20-1 and J usage is TRBJ2-7, with D uncertain. Germline values: CDR1 DFQATT, CDR2 SNEGSKA (reference sequence). This CDR3 contains 11 residues.

This chain connects TRBV20-1 to TRBJ1-5; D uncertain. The CDR3 runs to 12 residues. The V and J ends lost 3 bases and 6 bases respectively, with 9 bases between them. The germline V gene has CDR1 DFQATT and CDR2 SNEGSKA (reference sequence). CDR3 sequence reads: CSASSSGQPQHF. The CDR3 DNA follows: TGCAGTGCTAGCTCTTCGGGTCAGCCCCAGCATTTT.

The V gene is TRBV28, the J gene TRBJ2-7, with D possibly called TRBD1 or TRBD2 (8 bases each). The germline V and J ends were trimmed by 3 bases and 6 bases, with 18 bases remaining between them. CDR3 length: 15 residues. The germline V gene has CDR1 MDHEN and CDR2 SYDVKM. The DNA for the CDR3 is TGTGCCAGCAGTTTTCGGGTAGCGGGGACAGGCGAGCAGTACTTC. Its translation: CASSFRVAGTGEQYF.

The gene calls are TRBV5-4 and TRBJ2-7; 8 nucleotides line up with TRBD1. There are 15 residues in the CDR3. Germline lookup yields CDR1 SGHNT and CDR2 YYREEE (reference sequence). With V trimmed by 4 bases and J by 2 bases, 8 bases remained unmatched. CDR3 sequence: CASSRQGRSAYEQYF. The CDR3 DNA sequence: TGTGCCAGCAGCCGACAGGGGCGATCCGCCTACGAGCAGTACTTC.